Listed below are T cell receptor beta chains from one sample, sequenced in a study of T-cell reconstitution after alpha-beta-depleted transplantation in children. Using its own MiXCR run on the PCR reads, TCRdb lists one record per CDR3 protein. The sample lists about 420,000 distinct CDR3 sequences, roughly 15% occurring once. Here the sequenced sample was PBMCs, mostly from graft donor cells, taken 360 days after TCRalphabeta/CD19-depleted stem cell transplant. These receptors originate from a boy under two years old who had a stem cell transplant for Wiskott-Aldrich syndrome, so the T cells may come from the graft donor. Each CDR3 is given with its conserved first and last residue. Only part of the rows carry a size: once, few, many, or a class if the clone is expanded.

TRBJ2-5 | . | TRBV18 | CASSLTSGKTQYF
TRBJ2-7 | . | TRBV6-5 | CASSYSDRVREGYEQYF
TRBJ2-3 | many | TRBV2 | CASSDGLGPTDTQYF
TRBJ2-7 | few | TRBV20-1 | CSASGGSPREYEQYF
TRBJ2-3 | few | TRBV12-3/TRBV12-4 | CASSPWNTGTDTQYF
TRBJ1-5 | . | TRBV7-2 | CASSSVPGGGQPQHF
TRBJ1-5 | . | TRBV2 | CASSERYNQPQHF
TRBJ2-7 | few | TRBV10-3 | CATQGPIYEQYF
TRBJ2-2 | few | TRBV6-2/TRBV6-3 | CASSQSSYTGELFF
TRBJ2-1 | . | TRBV29-1 | CSVEESGYNEQFF
TRBJ2-1 | few | TRBV5-5 | CASSLTGPPPYNEQFF
TRBJ2-7 | few | TRBV6-5 | CASSYTIGGGGYEQYF
TRBJ2-1 | few | TRBV2 | CASRVYGPNEQFF
TRBJ1-5 | . | TRBV12-3/TRBV12-4 | CASSPAPNGQPQHF
TRBJ2-2 | few | TRBV5-1 | CASRREDGELFF
TRBJ2-1 | few | TRBV12-3/TRBV12-4 | CASSLFREYNEQFF
TRBJ1-2 | . | TRBV5-1 | CASSLGTPGTGLLSYGYTF
TRBJ1-2 | . | TRBV24-1 | CATSESGPYGYTF
TRBJ2-3 | few | TRBV7-8 | CASSLRTSFADTQYF
TRBJ2-7 | few | TRBV20-1 | CSARGRRQGAYEQYF
TRBJ1-1 | . | TRBV20-1 | CSVPHTRAAFF
TRBJ2-2 | . | TRBV12-3/TRBV12-4 | CASSRSTGWNTGELFF
TRBJ2-2 | . | TRBV11-1 | CASSLGDANTGELFF